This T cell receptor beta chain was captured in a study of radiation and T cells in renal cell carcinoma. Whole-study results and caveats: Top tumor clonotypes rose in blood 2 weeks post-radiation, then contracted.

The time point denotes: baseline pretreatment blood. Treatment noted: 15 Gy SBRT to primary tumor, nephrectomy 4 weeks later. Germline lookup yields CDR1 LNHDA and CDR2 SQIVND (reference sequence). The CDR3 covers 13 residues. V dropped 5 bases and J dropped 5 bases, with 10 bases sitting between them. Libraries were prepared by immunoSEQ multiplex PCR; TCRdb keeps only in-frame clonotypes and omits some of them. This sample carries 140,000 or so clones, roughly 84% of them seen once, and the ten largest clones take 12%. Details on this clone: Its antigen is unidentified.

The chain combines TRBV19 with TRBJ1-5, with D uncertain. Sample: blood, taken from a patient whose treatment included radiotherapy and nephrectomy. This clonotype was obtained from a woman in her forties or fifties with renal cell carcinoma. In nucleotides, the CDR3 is TGTGCCAGTAGTTTCTCACGTGATCAGCCCCAGCATTTT. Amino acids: CASSFSRDQPQHF.